This is a list of T cell receptor beta chains from one sample in a study of identical twins. Using its own MiXCR run on the 5' RACE reads, TCRdb lists one record per CDR3 protein. This table holds hundreds of thousands of distinct CDR3 sequences, roughly 6.6% found once. These same records also appear under a second study, on yellow fever vaccine responses in identical twins.

The sequencing sample was made of PBMCs. The receptor set was obtained from a woman younger than 30 in good health. CDR3s include the opening cysteine and the closing phenylalanine or tryptophan. Each record gives: clone size, V gene, D gene, J gene, CDR3 DNA, CDR3 protein. D genes are given only for firm matches. The size field is filled for only some rows; it gives once, few, many or a size class.

>few|TRBV7-9|NA|TRBJ2-5
TGTGCCAGCAGCTTAGCGGGAAGTGAGACCCAGTACTTC
CASSLAGSETQYF
>NA|TRBV20-1|NA|TRBJ1-3
TGCAGTGCTGGCACACAGGTGTCGGACTCTGGAAACACCATATATTTT
CSAGTQVSDSGNTIYF
>NA|TRBV20-1|NA|TRBJ2-3
TGCAGTGCTAGATCCACCCCGACTAGTACGCAGTATTTT
CSARSTPTSTQYF
>many|TRBV29-1|NA|TRBJ2-2
TGCAGCGTTGCATGGGGCGGCACCGGGGAGCTGTTTTTT
CSVAWGGTGELFF
>few|TRBV5-5|NA|TRBJ2-1
TGTGCCAGCAGCTTGGTGGGCCACGGGGGTGAGCAGTTCTTC
CASSLVGHGGEQFF
>few|TRBV20-1|TRBD1|TRBJ2-2
TGCAGTGCTAGACACGGGACAGAGAACACCGGGGAGCTGTTTTTT
CSARHGTENTGELFF
>few|TRBV9|TRBD1|TRBJ2-5
TGTGCCAGCAGCGTCGGGACAGGGATACAAGAGACCCAGTACTTC
CASSVGTGIQETQYF
>NA|TRBV11-2|NA|TRBJ2-2
TGTGCCAGCAGCCGGATCAGCTTGGGTGTGTCAAACACCGGGGAGCTGTTTTTT
CASSRISLGVSNTGELFF
>many|TRBV20-1|TRBD2|TRBJ2-3
TGCAGTGCTTCTTTTAGTGGGGGGGCAGATACGCAGTATTTT
CSASFSGGADTQYF
>NA|TRBV12-3/TRBV12-4|NA|TRBJ2-1
TGTGCCAGCAGTTTAGTTCAGGGGGGCTACAATGAGCAGTTCTTC
CASSLVQGGYNEQFF
>NA|TRBV7-2|NA|TRBJ2-3
TGTGCCAGCAGCTTTAGGGTCCACGACACAGATACGCAGTATTTT
CASSFRVHDTDTQYF
>many|TRBV5-1|TRBD2|TRBJ2-2
TGCGCCAGCAGCTTGGTTAGCGGGGAACTCTCGAACACCGGGGAGCTGTTTTTT
CASSLVSGELSNTGELFF
>many|TRBV12-3/TRBV12-4|TRBD2|TRBJ2-1
TGTGCCAGCAGCCGAAGCGGGGGGGGTTACAATGAGCAGTTCTTC
CASSRSGGGYNEQFF
>NA|TRBV5-6|NA|TRBJ1-6
TGTGCCAGCAGAAGGGGTTATAATTCACCCCTCCACTTT
CASRRGYNSPLHF
>NA|TRBV12-3/TRBV12-4|NA|TRBJ2-2
TGTGCCAGCAGCCCGGACAGCCCGGTCGGGGAGCTGTTTTTT
CASSPDSPVGELFF
>few|TRBV7-3|TRBD2|TRBJ2-1
TGTGCCAGCGGCCGGGAGGGATACAATGAGCAGTTCTTC
CASGREGYNEQFF
>few|TRBV2|NA|TRBJ2-7
TGTGCCAGCAGTGACCAGGGGGACTTCTCCTACGAGCAGTACTTC
CASSDQGDFSYEQYF
>NA|TRBV27|TRBD2|TRBJ2-1
TGTGCCAGCAGACGCGGGACTAGCGGGAGAATATGGTACAATGAGCAGTTCTTC
CASRRGTSGRIWYNEQFF
>many|TRBV12-3/TRBV12-4|TRBD1|TRBJ2-7
TGTGCCAGCAGTTATACAGGGGGAGGAAAGTACTTC
CASSYTGGGKYF
>many|TRBV6-5|NA|TRBJ1-2
TGTGCCAGCAGTTACCTCCGGGGACGTGGCTACACCTTC
CASSYLRGRGYTF
>many|TRBV3-1|TRBD2|TRBJ2-7
TGTGCCAGCAGCCAAGATGTTGTTAGCGGGACCTACGAGCAGTACTTC
CASSQDVVSGTYEQYF
>NA|TRBV18|TRBD2|TRBJ2-1
TGTGCCAGCTCGGATCAGGGACTAGCGGCCTACAATGAGCAGTTCTTC
CASSDQGLAAYNEQFF
>NA|TRBV29-1|NA|TRBJ2-3
TGCAGCTCGAGGGGGATGGATACGCAGTATTTT
CSSRGMDTQYF
>NA|TRBV20-1|TRBD2|TRBJ2-1
TGCAGTGCTCTTAAACTAGCGGGGGCCTACAATGAGCAGTTCTTC
CSALKLAGAYNEQFF
>few|TRBV4-1|NA|TRBJ2-3
TGCGCCAGCAGCCAATTTACAGGGCCTAGCACAGATACGCAGTATTTT
CASSQFTGPSTDTQYF
>many|TRBV28|TRBD1|TRBJ2-6
TGTGCCAGCAGGGGACAGGAGTACTCTGGGGCCAACGTCCTGACTTTC
CASRGQEYSGANVLTF
>NA|TRBV18|NA|TRBJ2-1
TGTGCCAGCTCACCGGGACGTCCGAGCTCCTACAATGAGCAGTTCTTC
CASSPGRPSSYNEQFF
>NA|TRBV3-1|NA|TRBJ1-2
TGTGCCAGCAGCGCTGGGAGAGGCTATGGCTACACCTTC
CASSAGRGYGYTF
>NA|TRBV29-1|TRBD1|TRBJ2-2
TGCAGCGGGACAGGTTACACCGGGGAGCTGTTTTTT
CSGTGYTGELFF
>many|TRBV12-3/TRBV12-4|TRBD1|TRBJ2-6
TGTGCCAGCACCCGAAGGACAGGATCGCTCTCTGGGGCCAACGTCCTGACTTTC
CASTRRTGSLSGANVLTF
>many|TRBV3-1|NA|TRBJ2-5
TGTGCCAGCAGCCAAGATCGAACTAGTAAAGAGACCCAGTACTTC
CASSQDRTSKETQYF
>few|TRBV7-2|TRBD2|TRBJ2-3
TGTGCCAGCAGCTCCGGGACTAGCGGGGCTGATACGCAGTATTTT
CASSSGTSGADTQYF
>many|TRBV5-1|TRBD1|TRBJ2-7
TGCGCCAGCAGCTTGGGGACAGGGGGCATCTCCGAGCAGTACTTC
CASSLGTGGISEQYF
>NA|TRBV11-3|TRBD2|TRBJ2-1
TGTGCCAGCAGCTTACGGTACGGGACTAGCGTCTACAATGAGCAGTTCTTC
CASSLRYGTSVYNEQFF
>few|TRBV24-1|NA|TRBJ2-2
TGTGCCATCGGGGGGCGGGGGAACACCGGGGAGCTGTTTTTT
CAIGGRGNTGELFF
>NA|TRBV2|NA|TRBJ1-5
TGTGCCAGCAGTACCTACGGTTACAATCAGCCCCAGCATTTT
CASSTYGYNQPQHF
>few|TRBV10-3|TRBD1|TRBJ1-1
TGTGCCATCAGTGAGCCGGACAGGGGGCGCATGAACACTGAAGCTTTCTTT
CAISEPDRGRMNTEAFF
>many|TRBV10-3|TRBD2|TRBJ2-3
TGTGCCATCAGGGACCCGGGACTACCAACAGATACGCAGTATTTT
CAIRDPGLPTDTQYF
>few|TRBV28|NA|TRBJ2-2
TGTGCCTCCGCGGGCTCGTTTGGATCGGTTGCGAACACCGGGGAGCTGTTTTTT
CASAGSFGSVANTGELFF
>NA|TRBV3-1|TRBD1|TRBJ2-7
TGTGCCAGCAGCCAAGCCCCGGGACAGGTCTACGAGCAGTACTTC
CASSQAPGQVYEQYF
>NA|TRBV20-1|TRBD2|TRBJ2-5
TGCAGGGGGTCTAGCGGGGGGGCCGGTGAGACCCAGTACTTC
CRGSSGGAGETQYF
>few|TRBV29-1|NA|TRBJ2-3
TGCAGCGACGGACTGCAGGGACCGCAGTATTTT
CSDGLQGPQYF